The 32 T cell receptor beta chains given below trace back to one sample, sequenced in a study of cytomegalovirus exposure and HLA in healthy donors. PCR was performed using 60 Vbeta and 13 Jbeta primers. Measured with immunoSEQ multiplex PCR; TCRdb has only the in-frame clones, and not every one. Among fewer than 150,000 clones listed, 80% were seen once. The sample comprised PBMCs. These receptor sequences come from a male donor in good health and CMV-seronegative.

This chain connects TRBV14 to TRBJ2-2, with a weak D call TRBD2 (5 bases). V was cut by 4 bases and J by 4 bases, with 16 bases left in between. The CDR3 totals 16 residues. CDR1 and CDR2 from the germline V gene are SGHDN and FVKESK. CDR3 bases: TGTGCCAGCAGCCTGAGACACCTCGAGGGCACCGGGGAGCTGTTTTTT. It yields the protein CASSLRHLEGTGELFF.

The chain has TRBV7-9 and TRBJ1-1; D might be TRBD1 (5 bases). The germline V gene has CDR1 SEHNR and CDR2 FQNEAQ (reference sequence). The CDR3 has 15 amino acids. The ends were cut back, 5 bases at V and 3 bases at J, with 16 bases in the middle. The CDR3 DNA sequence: TGTGCCAGCAGCCCGTGGAGGGGCGCATACACTGAAGCTTTCTTT. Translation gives CASSPWRGAYTEAFF.

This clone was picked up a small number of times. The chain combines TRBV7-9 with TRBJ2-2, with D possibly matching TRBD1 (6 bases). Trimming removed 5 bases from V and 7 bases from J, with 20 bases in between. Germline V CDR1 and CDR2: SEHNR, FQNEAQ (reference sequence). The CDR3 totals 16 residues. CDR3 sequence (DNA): TGTGCCAGCAGCACAACCCGGACAGATTTTTTCGGGGAGCTGTTTTTT. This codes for CASSTTRTDFFGELFF.

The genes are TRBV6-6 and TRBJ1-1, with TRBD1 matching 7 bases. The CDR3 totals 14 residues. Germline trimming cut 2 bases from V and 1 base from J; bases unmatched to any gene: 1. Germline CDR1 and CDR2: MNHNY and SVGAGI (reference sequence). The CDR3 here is CASSYGTANTEAFF. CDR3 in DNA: TGTGCCAGCAGTTACGGGACAGCGAACACTGAAGCTTTCTTT.

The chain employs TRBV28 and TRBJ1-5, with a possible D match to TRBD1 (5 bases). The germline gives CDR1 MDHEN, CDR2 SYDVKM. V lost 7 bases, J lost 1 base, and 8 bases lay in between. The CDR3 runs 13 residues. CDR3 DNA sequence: TGTGCCAGCACCCAGGGAAGCAATCAGCCCCAGCATTTT. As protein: CASTQGSNQPQHF.

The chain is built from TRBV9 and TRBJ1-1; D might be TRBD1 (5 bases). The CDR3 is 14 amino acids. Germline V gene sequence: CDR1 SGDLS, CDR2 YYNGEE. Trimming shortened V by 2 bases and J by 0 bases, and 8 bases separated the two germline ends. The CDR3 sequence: CASSVGGMNTEAFF. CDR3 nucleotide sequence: TGTGCCAGCAGCGTGGGGGGAATGAACACTGAAGCTTTCTTT.

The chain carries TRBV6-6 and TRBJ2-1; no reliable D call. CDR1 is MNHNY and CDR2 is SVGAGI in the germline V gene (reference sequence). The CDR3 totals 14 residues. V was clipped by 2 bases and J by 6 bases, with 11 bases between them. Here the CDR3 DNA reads TGTGCCAGCAGTTACACCTCCCCCAGCAATGAGCAGTTCTTC. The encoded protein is CASSYTSPSNEQFF.

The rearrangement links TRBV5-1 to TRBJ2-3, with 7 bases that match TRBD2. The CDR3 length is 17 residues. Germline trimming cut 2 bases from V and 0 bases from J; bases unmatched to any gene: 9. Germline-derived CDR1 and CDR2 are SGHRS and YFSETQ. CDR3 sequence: CASSLGRSGVSTDTQYF. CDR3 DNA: TGCGCCAGCAGCTTAGGAAGAAGCGGGGTGAGCACAGATACGCAGTATTTT.

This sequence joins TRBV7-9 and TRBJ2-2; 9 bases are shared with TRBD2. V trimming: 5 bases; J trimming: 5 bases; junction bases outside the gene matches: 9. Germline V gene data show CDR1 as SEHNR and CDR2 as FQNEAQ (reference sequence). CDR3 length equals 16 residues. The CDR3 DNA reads TGTGCCAGCAGCGGCCTAGCGGGACAACCGACCGGGGAGCTGTTTTTT. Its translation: CASSGLAGQPTGELFF.

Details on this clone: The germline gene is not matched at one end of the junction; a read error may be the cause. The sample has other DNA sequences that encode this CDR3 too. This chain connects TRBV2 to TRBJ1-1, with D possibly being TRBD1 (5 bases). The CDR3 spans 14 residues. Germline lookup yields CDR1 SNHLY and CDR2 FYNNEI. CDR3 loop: CASSLGQGGTEAFF. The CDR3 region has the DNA TGTGCCAGCAGTTTGGGGCAGGGCGGTACTGAGGCTTTCTTT.

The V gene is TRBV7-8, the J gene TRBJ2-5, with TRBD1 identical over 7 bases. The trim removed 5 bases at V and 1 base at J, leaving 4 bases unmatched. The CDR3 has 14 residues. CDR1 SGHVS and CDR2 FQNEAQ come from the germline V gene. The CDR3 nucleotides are TGTGCCAGCAGCCCCCGGGACAGCCAAGAGACCCAGTACTTC. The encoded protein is CASSPRDSQETQYF.

In DNA form, the CDR3 reads TGCGCCAGTTCACCGGGACAGGGTAACACCGGGGAGCTGTTTTTT. Protein product: CASSPGQGNTGELFF. The chain has TRBV10-1 and TRBJ2-2; 9 bases line up with TRBD1. The length of the CDR3 is 15 residues. Per germline, CDR1 WNHNN and CDR2 SYGVQD (reference sequence). V shed 9 bases, J shed 2 bases, and the junction held 7 bases outside the gene matches.

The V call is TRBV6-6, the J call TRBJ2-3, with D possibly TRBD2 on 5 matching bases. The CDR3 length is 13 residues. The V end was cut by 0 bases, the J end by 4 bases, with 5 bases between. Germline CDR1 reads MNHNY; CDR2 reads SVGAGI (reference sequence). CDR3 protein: CASSYSGADTQYF. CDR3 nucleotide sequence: TGTGCCAGCAGTTACTCCGGGGCAGATACGCAGTATTTT.

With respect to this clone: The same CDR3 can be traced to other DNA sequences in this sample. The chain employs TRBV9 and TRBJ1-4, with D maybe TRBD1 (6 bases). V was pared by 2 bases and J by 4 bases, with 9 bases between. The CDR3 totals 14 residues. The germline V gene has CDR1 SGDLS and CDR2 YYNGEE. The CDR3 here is CASSVGGYNEKLFF. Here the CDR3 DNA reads TGTGCCAGCAGCGTTGGGGGCTATAATGAAAAACTGTTTTTT. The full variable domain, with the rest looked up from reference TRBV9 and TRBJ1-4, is DSGVTQTPKHLITATGQRVTLRCSPRSGDLSVYWYQQSLDQGLQFLIQYYNGEERAKGNILERFSAQQFPDLHSELNLSSLELGDSALYFCASSVGGYNEKLFFGSGTQLSVL.

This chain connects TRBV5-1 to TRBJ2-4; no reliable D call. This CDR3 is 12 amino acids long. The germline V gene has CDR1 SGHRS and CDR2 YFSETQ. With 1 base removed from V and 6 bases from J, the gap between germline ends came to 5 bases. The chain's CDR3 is CASSLPSNIQYF. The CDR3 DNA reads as TGCGCCAGCAGCTTGCCTTCAAACATTCAGTACTTC.

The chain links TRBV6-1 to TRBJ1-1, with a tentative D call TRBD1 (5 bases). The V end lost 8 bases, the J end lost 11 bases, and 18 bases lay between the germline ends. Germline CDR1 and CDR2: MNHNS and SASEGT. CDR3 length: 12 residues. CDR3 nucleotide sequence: TGTGCCAGCCCCGGACACCAAGCGCAGGCTTTCTTT. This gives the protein CASPGHQAQAFF.

For the CDR3, the DNA is TGTGCCAGCAGCCCCCCCCGGACAGGGGTATACTATGGCTACACCTTC. As protein: CASSPPRTGVYYGYTF. The chain employs TRBV7-8 and TRBJ1-2; 9 bases map to TRBD1. The CDR3 is 16 amino acids. Germline CDR1 reads SGHVS; CDR2 reads FQNEAQ. V shed 5 bases and J 3 bases; nucleotides not matched to a gene: 10.

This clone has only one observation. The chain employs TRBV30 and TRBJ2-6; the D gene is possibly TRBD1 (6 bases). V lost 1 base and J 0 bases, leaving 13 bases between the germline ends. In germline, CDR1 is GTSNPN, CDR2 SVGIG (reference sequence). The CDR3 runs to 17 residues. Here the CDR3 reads CAWSGTGQLSGANVLTF. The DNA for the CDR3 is TGTGCCTGGAGTGGAACAGGGCAACTCTCTGGGGCCAACGTCCTGACTTTC.

This chain's CDR3 is CASMIGMGGTGELFF. The CDR3 region has the DNA TGTGCCAGTATGATAGGCATGGGGGGCACCGGGGAGCTGTTTTTT. The J gene is TRBJ2-2, the V gene TRBV19; possibly TRBD2 for D (6 bases). V lost 7 bases and J 4 bases, leaving 16 bases between the germline ends. This CDR3 contains 15 residues. CDR1 LNHDA and CDR2 SQIVND come from the germline V gene (reference sequence).

CDR3: CASSLALGSNTEAFF. CDR3 coding DNA: TGTGCCAGCAGCTTAGCTCTCGGGTCGAACACTGAAGCTTTCTTT. The rearrangement uses TRBV7-9 and TRBJ1-1; D call uncertain. Germline CDR1 SEHNR, CDR2 FQNEAQ (reference sequence). V was clipped by 0 bases and J by 1 base, with 9 bases between them. This CDR3 contains 15 residues.

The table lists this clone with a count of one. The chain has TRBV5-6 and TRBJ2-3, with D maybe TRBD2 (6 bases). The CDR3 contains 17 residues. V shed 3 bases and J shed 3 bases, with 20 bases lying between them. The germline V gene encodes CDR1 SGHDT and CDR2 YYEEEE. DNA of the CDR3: TGTGCCAGCAGCTGGAGGACTAACGAACTCGTGACAGATACGCAGTATTTT. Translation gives CASSWRTNELVTDTQYF.

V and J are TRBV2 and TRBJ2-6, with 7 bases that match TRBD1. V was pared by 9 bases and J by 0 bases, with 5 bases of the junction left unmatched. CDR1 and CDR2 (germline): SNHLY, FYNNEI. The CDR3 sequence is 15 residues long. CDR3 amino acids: CARRQGRSGANVLTF. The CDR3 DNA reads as TGTGCCAGACGACAGGGTCGCTCTGGGGCCAACGTCCTGACTTTC.

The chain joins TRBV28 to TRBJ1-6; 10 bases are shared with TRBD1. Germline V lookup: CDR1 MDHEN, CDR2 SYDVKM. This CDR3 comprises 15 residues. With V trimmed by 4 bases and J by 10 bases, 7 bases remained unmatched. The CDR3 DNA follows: TGTGCCAGCAGTTCAGAAGGGACAGGGGTCTCACCCCTCCACTTT. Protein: CASSSEGTGVSPLHF.

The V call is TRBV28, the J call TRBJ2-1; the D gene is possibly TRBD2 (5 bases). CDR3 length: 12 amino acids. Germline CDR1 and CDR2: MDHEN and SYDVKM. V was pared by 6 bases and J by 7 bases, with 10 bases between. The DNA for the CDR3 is TGTGCCAGCAGCCTTACTAGGAATGAGCAGTTCTTC. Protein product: CASSLTRNEQFF.

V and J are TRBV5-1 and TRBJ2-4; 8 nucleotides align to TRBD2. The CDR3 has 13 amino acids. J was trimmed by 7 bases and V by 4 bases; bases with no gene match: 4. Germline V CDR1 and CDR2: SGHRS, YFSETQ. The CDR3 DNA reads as TGCGCCAGCAGCGCGGGGGGCCGGAACATTCAGTACTTC. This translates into CASSAGGRNIQYF.

This CDR3 is CARKAGGANVLTF. The CDR3 region has the DNA TGTGCCAGAAAGGCAGGAGGGGCCAACGTCCTGACTTTC. The genes are TRBV5-3 and TRBJ2-6; D not certain. TRBV5-3 is treated as an ORF (open reading frame) with a function not yet certain. Deletions cut 6 bases from V and 4 bases from J, with 8 bases between. This CDR3 has 13 residues.

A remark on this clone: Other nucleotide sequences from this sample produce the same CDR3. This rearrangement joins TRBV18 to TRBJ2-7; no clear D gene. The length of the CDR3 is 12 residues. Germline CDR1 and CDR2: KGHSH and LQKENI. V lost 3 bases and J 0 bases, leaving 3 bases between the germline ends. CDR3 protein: CASSPSSYEQYF. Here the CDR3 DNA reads TGTGCCAGCTCACCTAGCTCCTACGAGCAGTACTTC.

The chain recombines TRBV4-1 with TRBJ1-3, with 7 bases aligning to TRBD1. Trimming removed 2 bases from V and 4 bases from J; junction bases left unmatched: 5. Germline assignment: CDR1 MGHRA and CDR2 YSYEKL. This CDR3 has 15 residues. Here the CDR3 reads CASSQLRDRGNTIYF. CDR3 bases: TGCGCCAGCAGCCAACTCCGGGACAGAGGAAACACCATATATTTT.

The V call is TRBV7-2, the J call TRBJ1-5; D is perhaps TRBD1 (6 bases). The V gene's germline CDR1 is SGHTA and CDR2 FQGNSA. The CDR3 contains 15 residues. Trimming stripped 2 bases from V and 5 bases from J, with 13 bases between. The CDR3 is CASSLFGTRDQPQHF. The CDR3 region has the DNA TGTGCCAGCAGCTTATTTGGGACAAGGGATCAGCCCCAGCATTTT.

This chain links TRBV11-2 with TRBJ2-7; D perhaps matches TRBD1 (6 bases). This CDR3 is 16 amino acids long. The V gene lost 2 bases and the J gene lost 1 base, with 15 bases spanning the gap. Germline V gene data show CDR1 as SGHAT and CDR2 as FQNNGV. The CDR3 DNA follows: TGTGCCAGCAGCTTATGGCATCCACAGGGATCCTACGAGCAGTACTTC. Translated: CASSLWHPQGSYEQYF.

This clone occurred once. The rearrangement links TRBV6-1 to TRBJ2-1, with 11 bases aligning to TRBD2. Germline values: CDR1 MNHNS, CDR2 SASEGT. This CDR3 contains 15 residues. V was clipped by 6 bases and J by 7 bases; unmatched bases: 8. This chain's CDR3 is CASSQLAGGLNEQFF. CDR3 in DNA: TGTGCCAGCAGCCAGCTAGCGGGGGGACTGAATGAGCAGTTCTTC.

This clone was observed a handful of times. CDR3 sequence: CASRGDSSNYGYTF. The CDR3 bases are TGTGCCAGCAGGGGTGACAGCTCTAACTATGGCTACACCTTC. The rearrangement links TRBV2 to TRBJ1-2; tentative D call: TRBD1 (5 bases). This CDR3 is 14 amino acids long. Germline lookup yields CDR1 SNHLY and CDR2 FYNNEI. Deletions cut 6 bases from V and 0 bases from J, with 11 bases between.